This TCR beta chain comes out of a study of identical twins. This clonotype was counted ten times or more. No antigen is known for it. After template switching added a universal primer site, the resulting cDNA carried unique molecular identifiers. TCRdb re-called the 5' RACE reads with MiXCR, one entry per CDR3 protein. The sample has hundreds of thousands of distinct CDR3 sequences, 5.5% to 6.5% seen once. CDR1 and CDR2 (germline): MNHEY, SMNVEV (reference sequence). This CDR3 is 13 amino acids long. With V trimmed by 7 bases and J by 7 bases, 6 bases remained unmatched. General study findings and limits: Out-of-frame TCR alpha sharing in monozygotic twins exceeded recombination model predictions. Interpretation of the results relied on cross-sectional statistical analysis and not on following the same donors.

The rearrangement joins TRBV27 to TRBJ2-1; TRBD2 matches at 8 bases. The receptor's source is a man in his late teens or twenties in good health. Sequenced input: naive T cells sorted from blood. CDR3 region: CASKAGAGNEQFF. CDR3 in DNA: TGTGCCAGCAAAGCGGGAGCGGGGAATGAGCAGTTCTTC.